A single sample gave rise to the 14 T cell receptor beta chains below, sequenced in a study of CD8+ T cells in alopecia areata. In each case, RNA was isolated and then reverse transcribed into cDNA as the sequencing template. This table comes from immunoSEQ multiplex PCR, and its TCRdb copy is limited to in-frame clones, with some not included. The table has 170,000 or so clones, about 60% seen once; the top ten hold 10% to 15%. Specified treatment: oral pan-JAK inhibitor, 5-10 mg twice daily. Sequenced here: CD8+ T cells sorted from blood, sampled at week 24, from a patient treated with tofacitinib. Receptors originate from a human donor with alopecia areata.

This clone was counted a single time. V is TRBV29-1 and J is TRBJ1-2; TRBD1 matches at 10 bases. The V gene end was trimmed by 3 bases and the J gene end by 4 bases; junction bases not matched to a gene: 5. CDR3 size: 14 residues. From germline, CDR1 is SQVTM and CDR2 ANQGSEA. CDR3 DNA: TGCAGCGTTGATGGGACAGGGGTATTCTATGGCTACACCTTC. This translates into CSVDGTGVFYGYTF.

The chain links TRBV2 to TRBJ2-1; D gene uncertain. The CDR3 spans 16 residues. V shed 1 base and J shed 1 base, with 11 bases lying between them. Germline loops: CDR1 SNHLY, CDR2 FYNNEI. The CDR3 sequence is CASSEDKGGSYNEQFF. The CDR3 nucleotides are TGTGCCAGCAGTGAAGATAAGGGTGGATCCTACAATGAGCAGTTCTTC.

V usage is TRBV19 and J usage is TRBJ2-1; the match to TRBD2 covers 10 bases. Germline CDR1 and CDR2: LNHDA and SQIVND (reference sequence). The V gene end was trimmed by 3 bases and the J gene end by 9 bases; junction bases not matched to a gene: 8. The CDR3 runs to 15 residues. CDR3 in amino acids: CASSIERGGRGEQFF. The DNA of the CDR3 is TGTGCCAGTAGTATTGAGCGGGGGGGCCGAGGTGAGCAGTTCTTC.

V gene TRBV11-2 combines with J gene TRBJ2-3; 8 positions match TRBD1. With V trimmed by 1 base and J by 2 bases, 2 bases remained unmatched. Germline-derived CDR1 and CDR2 are SGHAT and FQNNGV. This CDR3 has 15 residues. CDR3 sequence: CASSLVDRDTDTQYF. The CDR3 DNA reads TGTGCCAGCAGCTTAGTGGACAGGGACACAGATACGCAGTATTTT.

V usage is TRBV6-1 and J usage is TRBJ1-4; D is uncertain. The V end lost 7 bases, the J end lost 5 bases, and 11 bases lay between the germline ends. Germline values: CDR1 MNHNS, CDR2 SASEGT. CDR3 size: 13 residues. This CDR3 reads CASILDTNEKLFF. The CDR3 nucleotides read TGTGCCAGCATATTAGACACGAATGAAAAACTGTTTTTT.

A few counts support this clone. The V call is TRBV15, the J call TRBJ1-5, with D maybe TRBD1 (6 bases). This CDR3 is 15 amino acids long. Per germline, CDR1 LNHNV and CDR2 YYDKDF (reference sequence). V was trimmed by 3 bases and J by 6 bases, leaving 15 bases between them. The CDR3 protein is CATSSEQGRLQPQHF. CDR3 in DNA: TGTGCCACCAGCAGCGAACAGGGCAGGCTTCAGCCCCAGCATTTT.

The V gene is TRBV2, the J gene TRBJ1-5, with D possibly matching TRBD1 (5 bases). CDR3 length: 16 amino acids. CDR1 is SNHLY, CDR2 FYNNEI, per germline. Trimming stripped 6 bases from V and 4 bases from J, with 19 bases between. The CDR3 spells CASRRAVGGRNQPQHF. CDR3 bases: TGTGCCAGCAGGAGGGCGGTCGGGGGTAGGAATCAGCCCCAGCATTTT.

The rearrangement links TRBV27 to TRBJ2-5; D is unclear. Germline CDR1 is MNHEY and CDR2 is SMNVEV (reference sequence). This CDR3 has 14 amino acids. V dropped 7 bases and J dropped 5 bases, with 17 bases sitting between them. In DNA form, the CDR3 reads TGTGCCAGCACCGATTCCGGTTCCGGTGAGACCCAGTACTTC. It encodes CASTDSGSGETQYF.

For this clone: One base away lies a much larger clone, so this may be a sequencing read error. The V and J genes are TRBV11-2 and TRBJ2-3; no clear D gene. Germline V gives CDR1 SGHAT, CDR2 FQNNGV. Trimming removed 5 bases from V and 2 bases from J, with 2 bases in between. The CDR3 has 11 residues. The CDR3 here is CASSTTDTQYF. Here the CDR3 DNA reads TGTGCCAGCAGCACCACAGATACGCAGTATTTT.

This clone was recorded once. The rearrangement uses TRBV5-6 and TRBJ2-6; D gene uncertain. Trimming removed 4 bases from V and 3 bases from J, with 2 bases in between. This CDR3 is built from 12 residues. The germline V gene encodes CDR1 SGHDT and CDR2 YYEEEE. The CDR3 loop reads CASSGGANVLTF. CDR3 DNA: TGTGCCAGCAGCGGTGGGGCCAACGTCCTGACTTTC.

The chain recombines TRBV27 with TRBJ2-5, with 8 bases fitting TRBD1. TRBJ2-7 explains the end of the DNA better; the J call may be wrong. The CDR3 runs 13 residues. Germline-derived CDR1 and CDR2 are MNHEY and SMNVEV (reference sequence). CDR3 nucleotide sequence: TGTGCCAGCAGTCTGACAGGGGTTAACGAGCAGTACTTC. Translation gives CASSLTGVNEQYF.

This clone was counted a few times. This chain connects TRBV7-6 to TRBJ2-3; the match to TRBD1 covers 8 bases. The V segment lost 1 base and the J segment 4 bases; nucleotides outside the gene matches: 1. The CDR3 totals 14 residues. Germline V gene lookup returns CDR1 SGHVS and CDR2 FNYEAQ. CDR3 DNA: TGTGCCAGCAGCTTAGGGACAGGGCCAGATACGCAGTATTTT. Translating it yields CASSLGTGPDTQYF.

The CDR3 sequence is CASSFGRAGAQETQYF. CDR3 in DNA: TGTGCCAGCAGCTTTGGTAGGGCGGGGGCCCAAGAGACCCAGTACTTC. This chain uses TRBV7-9 with TRBJ2-5, with D perhaps matching TRBD2 (7 bases). Trimming stripped 3 bases from V and 1 base from J, with 15 bases between. There are 16 residues in the CDR3. Looked up from germline, CDR1 is SEHNR and CDR2 is FQNEAQ (reference sequence).

This clone was detected only once. The chain has TRBV10-3 and TRBJ2-7, with no clear D. Germline assignment: CDR1 ENHRY and CDR2 SYGVKD. CDR3 size: 15 residues. Trimming left V 0 bases short and J 4 bases short, with 13 bases between. The CDR3 coding sequence is TGTGCCATCAGTGAGTCGACCCTAAGCTCATACGAGCAGTACTTC. It translates to CAISESTLSSYEQYF.